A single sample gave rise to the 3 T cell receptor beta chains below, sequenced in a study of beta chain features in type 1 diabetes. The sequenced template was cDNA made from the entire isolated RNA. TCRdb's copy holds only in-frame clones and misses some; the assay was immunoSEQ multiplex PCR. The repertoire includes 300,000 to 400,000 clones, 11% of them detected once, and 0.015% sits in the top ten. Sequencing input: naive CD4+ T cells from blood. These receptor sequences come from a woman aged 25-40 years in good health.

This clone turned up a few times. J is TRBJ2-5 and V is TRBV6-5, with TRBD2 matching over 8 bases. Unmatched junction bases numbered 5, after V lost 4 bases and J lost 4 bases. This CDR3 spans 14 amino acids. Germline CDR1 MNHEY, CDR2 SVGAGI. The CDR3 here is CASSLAGWGETQYF. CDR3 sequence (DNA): TGTGCCAGCAGTTTAGCGGGATGGGGAGAGACCCAGTACTTC.

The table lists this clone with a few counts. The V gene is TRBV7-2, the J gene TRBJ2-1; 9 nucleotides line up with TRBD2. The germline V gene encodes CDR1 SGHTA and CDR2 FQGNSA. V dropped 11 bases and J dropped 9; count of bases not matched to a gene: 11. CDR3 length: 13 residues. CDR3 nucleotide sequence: TGTGCCTACGGGGCTAGCGGGAATCTTGAGCAGTTCTTC. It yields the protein CAYGASGNLEQFF.

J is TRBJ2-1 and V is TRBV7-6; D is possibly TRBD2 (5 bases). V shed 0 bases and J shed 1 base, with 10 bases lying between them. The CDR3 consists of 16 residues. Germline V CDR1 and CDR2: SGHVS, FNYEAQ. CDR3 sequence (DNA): TGTGCCAGCAGCTTAGCGTCTAGCTCTTCCTACAATGAGCAGTTCTTC. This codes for CASSLASSSSYNEQFF.